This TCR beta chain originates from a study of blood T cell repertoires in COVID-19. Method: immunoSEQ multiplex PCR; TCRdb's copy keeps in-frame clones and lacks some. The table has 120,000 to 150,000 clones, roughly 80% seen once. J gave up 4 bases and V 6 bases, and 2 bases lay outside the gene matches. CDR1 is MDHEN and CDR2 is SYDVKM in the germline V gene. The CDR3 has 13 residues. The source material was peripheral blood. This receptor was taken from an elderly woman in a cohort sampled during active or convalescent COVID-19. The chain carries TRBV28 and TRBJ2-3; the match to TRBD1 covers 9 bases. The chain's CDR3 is CASRQGASDTQYF. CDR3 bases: TGTGCCAGCAGACAGGGGGCTTCAGATACGCAGTATTTT.